This T cell receptor beta chain was captured by sequencing in a study of T cells in Graves' hyperthyroidism and ophthalmopathy. The overall study: Prior to any treatment, at the point of initial diagnosis, peripheral blood was collected.

There were TCR beta CDR3 regions amplified from RNA transcripts. The HTBI primer set drove a first-round RT-PCR of the TCR CDR3. TCRdb itself ran the multiplex PCR reads through MiXCR, one entry per CDR3 protein. The sample lists under 400,000 distinct CDR3 sequences, 15% to 20% occurring once. Findings of the study overall: Blood also showed most of the thyroid clonotypes that were expanded above 0.001.

The sample holds a few counts of this clonotype. Its antigen is as yet unknown. Germline V gene lookup returns CDR1 MNHEY and CDR2 SVGAGI. V lost 4 bases, J lost 5 bases, and 9 bases stayed unmatched. The CDR3 spans 15 residues. The chain carries TRBV6-5 and TRBJ1-1; 8 nucleotides match TRBD1. Input material: blood. This TCR was sampled from a woman aged 35 to 49 with Graves' ophthalmopathy. CDR3 sequence: CASSSLRTGRTEAFF. CDR3 in DNA: TGTGCCAGCAGTTCCCTCCGGACAGGGAGGACTGAAGCTTTCTTT.